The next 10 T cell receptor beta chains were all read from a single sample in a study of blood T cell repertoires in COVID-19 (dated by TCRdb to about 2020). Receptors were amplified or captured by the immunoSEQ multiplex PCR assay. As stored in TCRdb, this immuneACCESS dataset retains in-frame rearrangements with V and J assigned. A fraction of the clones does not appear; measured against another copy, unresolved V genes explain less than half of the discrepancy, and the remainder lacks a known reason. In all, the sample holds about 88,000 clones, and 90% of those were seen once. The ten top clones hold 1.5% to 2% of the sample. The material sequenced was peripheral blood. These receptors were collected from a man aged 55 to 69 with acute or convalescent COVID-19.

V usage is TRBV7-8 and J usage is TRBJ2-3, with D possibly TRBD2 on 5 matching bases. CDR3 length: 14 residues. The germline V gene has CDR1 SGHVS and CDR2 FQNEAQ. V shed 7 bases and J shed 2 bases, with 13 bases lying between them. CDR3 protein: CASTPLAHTDTQYF. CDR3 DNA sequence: TGTGCCAGCACACCTCTAGCACACACAGATACGCAGTATTTT.

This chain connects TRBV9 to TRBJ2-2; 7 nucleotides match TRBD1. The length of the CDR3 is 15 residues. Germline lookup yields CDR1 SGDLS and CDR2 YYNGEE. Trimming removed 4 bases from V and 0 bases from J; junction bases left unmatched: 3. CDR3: CASSRTGANTGELFF. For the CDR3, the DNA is TGTGCCAGCAGCAGGACAGGTGCGAACACCGGGGAGCTGTTTTTT.

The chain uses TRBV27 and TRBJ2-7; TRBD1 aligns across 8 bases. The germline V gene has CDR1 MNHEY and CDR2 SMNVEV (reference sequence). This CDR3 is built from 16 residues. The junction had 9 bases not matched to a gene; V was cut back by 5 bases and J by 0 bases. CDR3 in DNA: TGTGCCAGCAGTCCAAGGGGACAGGAAAGCTCCTACGAGCAGTACTTC. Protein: CASSPRGQESSYEQYF.

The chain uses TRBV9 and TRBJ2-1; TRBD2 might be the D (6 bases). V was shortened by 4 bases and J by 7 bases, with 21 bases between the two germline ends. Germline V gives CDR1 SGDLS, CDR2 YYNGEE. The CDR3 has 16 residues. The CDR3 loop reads CASSPGEIGLRNEQFF. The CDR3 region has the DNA TGTGCCAGCAGCCCGGGGGAAATCGGTCTACGGAATGAGCAGTTCTTC.

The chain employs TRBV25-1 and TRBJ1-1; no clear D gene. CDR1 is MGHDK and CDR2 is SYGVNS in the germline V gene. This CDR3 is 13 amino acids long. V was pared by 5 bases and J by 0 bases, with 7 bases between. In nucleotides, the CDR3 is TGTGCCAGCAGTAGCGGATTGAACACTGAAGCTTTCTTT. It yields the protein CASSSGLNTEAFF.

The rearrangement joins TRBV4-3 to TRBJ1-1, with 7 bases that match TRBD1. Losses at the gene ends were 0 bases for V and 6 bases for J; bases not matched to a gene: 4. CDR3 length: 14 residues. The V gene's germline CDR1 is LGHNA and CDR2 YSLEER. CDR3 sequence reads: CASSQDRTGPEAFF. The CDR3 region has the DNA TGCGCCAGCAGCCAAGATCGGACAGGCCCTGAAGCTTTCTTT.

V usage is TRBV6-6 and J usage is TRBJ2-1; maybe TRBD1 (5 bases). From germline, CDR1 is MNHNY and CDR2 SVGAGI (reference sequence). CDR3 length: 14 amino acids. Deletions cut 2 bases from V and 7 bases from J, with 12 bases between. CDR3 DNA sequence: TGTGCCAGCAGTTACACAGGTCCATGGAATGAGCAGTTCTTC. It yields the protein CASSYTGPWNEQFF.

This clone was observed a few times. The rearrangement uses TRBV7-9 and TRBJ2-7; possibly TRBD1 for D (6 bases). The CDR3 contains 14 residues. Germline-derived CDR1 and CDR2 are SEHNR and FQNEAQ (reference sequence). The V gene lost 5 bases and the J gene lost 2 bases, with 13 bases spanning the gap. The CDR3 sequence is CASSQATGTYEQYF. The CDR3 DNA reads TGTGCCAGCAGCCAAGCTACAGGGACCTACGAGCAGTACTTC.

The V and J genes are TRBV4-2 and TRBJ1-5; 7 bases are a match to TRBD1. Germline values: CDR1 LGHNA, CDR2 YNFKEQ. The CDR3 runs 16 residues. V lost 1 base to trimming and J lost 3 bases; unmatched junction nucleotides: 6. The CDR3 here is CASSQGQGQPNQPQHF. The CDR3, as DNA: TGTGCCAGCAGCCAAGGACAGGGACAACCCAATCAGCCCCAGCATTTT.

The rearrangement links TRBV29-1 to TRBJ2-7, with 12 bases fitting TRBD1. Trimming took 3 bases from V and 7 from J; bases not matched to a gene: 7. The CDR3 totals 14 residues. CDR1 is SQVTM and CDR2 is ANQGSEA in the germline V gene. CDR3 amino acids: CSVDPGQGAGEQYF. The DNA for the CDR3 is TGCAGCGTTGACCCGGGACAGGGGGCGGGAGAGCAGTACTTC.